Listed here is a single T cell receptor beta chain. Its antigen is undetermined. This CDR3 has 12 amino acids. The V gene's germline CDR1 is MDHEN and CDR2 SYDVKM. V shed 7 bases and J 5 bases; nucleotides not matched to a gene: 3. These data come from a study of cytomegalovirus exposure and HLA in healthy donors. Study in general: Genotyping of some 390 donors showed that around 86% belonged to the Caucasian-associated ancestry cluster.

Primers for the PCR totalled 60 Vbeta and 13 Jbeta. Sequencing used immunoSEQ multiplex PCR; TCRdb keeps in-frame clones, though not all of them. The data show about 120,000 clones, around three quarters seen once. Broader study findings: Testing in vitro showed three CMV-associated chains specific for CMV antigens. While the bulk of TCR sequences proved rare, some public TCRs turned up in many donors.

Material: PBMCs. This chain links TRBV28 with TRBJ1-2; TRBD1 matches at 8 bases. This receptor was obtained from a human donor in good health. The CDR3 region has the DNA TGTGCCAGCACGGACAGGGCGTATGGCTACACCTTC. Protein: CASTDRAYGYTF.